This T cell receptor (beta chain) emerged from a study of T cell responses to AZD1222 COVID-19 vaccine. Data came from immunoSEQ multiplex PCR; TCRdb stores just in-frame clones and leaves some out. Among more than 100,000 clones, over 90% were seen once, and the ten largest hold around 5.9%. Findings of the study overall: Donors were mostly white British, more females; clonal diversity possibly underestimated. The peak T cell response came first, and repertoires were sampled only after it.

Points on this clone: The target antigen is unknown. One junction end disagrees with the germline gene, perhaps due to a read error.

Germline lookup yields CDR1 MNHEY and CDR2 SVGAGI. CDR3 length: 11 amino acids. The specimen was peripheral blood, collected on day 0 of AZD1222 vaccination. The chain has TRBV6-5 and TRBJ2-7; D could derive from TRBD1 or TRBD2 (5 bases each). The TCR comes from an adult in good health. The CDR3 region has the DNA TGTGCCAGCAGTTACGGGACCACGATGATTTTC. Its protein is CASSYGTTMIF.